Here is one T cell receptor beta chain with its context. No antigen is known for it. The data stem from a study of T cell repertoires in cytomegalovirus infection. On the study more broadly: Through public TCR beta signatures, both CMV infection and matching HLA type were indicated.

Points from the study as a whole: HLA-C-restricted CMV-specific TCR beta clonotypes prevailed in the ex vivo response.

TCRdb recomputed calls from the reads with MiXCR, one row per CDR3 protein. The sample holds around 360,000 distinct CDR3 sequences; about 35% are singletons and the top ten take less than 15%. Germline V CDR1 and CDR2: SGDLS, YYNGEE. V gave up 2 bases and J gave up 2 bases; unmatched junction bases: 3. The CDR3 runs 14 residues. The rearrangement links TRBV9 to TRBJ2-5; 7 nucleotides align to TRBD2. This receptor was taken from a human donor in good health (CMV status not recorded). Some clones in this sample may be carry-over from other donors' samples. This material consisted of cultured PBMCs, taken from culture after CMV antigen stimulation. CDR3 nucleotide sequence: TGTGCCAGCAGCGTGAGCGGGGTTCAAGAGACCCAGTACTTC. Translating it yields CASSVSGVQETQYF. Supplemented by reference TRBV9 and TRBJ2-5, the full variable domain reads DSGVTQTPKHLITATGQRVTLRCSPRSGDLSVYWYQQSLDQGLQFLIQYYNGEERAKGNILERFSAQQFPDLHSELNLSSLELGDSALYFCASSVSGVQETQYFGPGTRLLVL.